This T cell receptor beta chain was sequenced for a study of cytomegalovirus exposure and HLA in healthy donors. Germline V gene sequence: CDR1 MNHNY, CDR2 SVGAGI (reference sequence). CDR3 length equals 16 residues. The V gene end was trimmed by 6 bases and the J gene end by 5 bases; junction bases not matched to a gene: 8. Comments on this clone: Antigen specificity is unknown.

Both 60 Vbeta primers and 13 Jbeta primers went into the PCR. Generated by immunoSEQ multiplex PCR, the TCRdb table keeps only in-frame clones and is missing some. This table lists 110,000 to 150,000 clones. Overall study results and limits: By a later analysis, the bulk of CMV-associated TCR beta chains appeared HLA-restricted. Some V segments, TRBV6-2 and TRBV6-3 among them, were indistinguishable and were therefore excluded.

J is TRBJ2-3 and V is TRBV6-6, with 13 bases matching TRBD2. Sequencing was performed on PBMCs. This receptor was taken from a male donor in good health and CMV-seronegative. The CDR3 sequence is CASRGRLAGGLDTQYF. The CDR3 DNA is TGTGCCAGCAGAGGGAGACTAGCGGGAGGTCTAGATACGCAGTATTTT.